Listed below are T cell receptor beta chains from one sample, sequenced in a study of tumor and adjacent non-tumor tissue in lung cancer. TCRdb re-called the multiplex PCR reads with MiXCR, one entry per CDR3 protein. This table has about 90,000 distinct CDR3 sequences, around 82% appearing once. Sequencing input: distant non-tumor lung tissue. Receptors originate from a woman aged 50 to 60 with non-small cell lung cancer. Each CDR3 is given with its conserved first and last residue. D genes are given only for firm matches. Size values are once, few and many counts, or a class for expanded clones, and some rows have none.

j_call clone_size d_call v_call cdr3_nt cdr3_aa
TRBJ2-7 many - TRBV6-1 TGTGCCAGCAGTGAAAGGGGTCTAGGATCCTACGAGCAGTACTTC CASSERGLGSYEQYF
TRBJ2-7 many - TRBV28 TGTGCCAGCAGTTTAGTACGGGTCACCTACGAGCAGTACTTC CASSLVRVTYEQYF
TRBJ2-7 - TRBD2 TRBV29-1 TGCAGCTTCACCAGCGGGAGGGCTATCCACAAGCAGTACTTC CSFTSGRAIHKQYF
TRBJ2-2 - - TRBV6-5 TGTGCCAGCATAACAGGGCTCCGGGCCGGGGAGCTGTTTTTT CASITGLRAGELFF
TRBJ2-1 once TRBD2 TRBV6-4 TGTGCCAGCAGTGTGCGGGAGACGAATGAGCGGTTCTTC CASSVRETNERFF
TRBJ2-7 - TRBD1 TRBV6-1 TGTGCCAGCAGTGAGCGGGACAGGGTGGTCTACGAGCAGTACTTC CASSERDRVVYEQYF
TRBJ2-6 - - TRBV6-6 TGTGCCAGCAGCCAATATATGACAGCTTTTGGGGCCAACGTCCTGACTTTC CASSQYMTAFGANVLTF
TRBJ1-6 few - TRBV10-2 TGTGCCAACAGTGAGTCCGAGGTGTCGCGTGGTTCACCCCTCCACTTT CANSESEVSRGSPLHF
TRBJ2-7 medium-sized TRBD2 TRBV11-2 TGTGCCAGCAGCTACGGGAGGCCCTCCTACGAGCAGTACTTC CASSYGRPSYEQYF
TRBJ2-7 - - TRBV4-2 TGTGCCAGCAGCCAATACCGGAGAGGGATTTACGAGCAGTACTTC CASSQYRRGIYEQYF
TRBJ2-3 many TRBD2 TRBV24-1 TGTGCCACCAGTTCTTCAACTAGCGGGGGCTACACAGATACGCAGTATTTT CATSSSTSGGYTDTQYF
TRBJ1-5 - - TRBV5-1 TGCGCCTGCAGATTGGAAGCAGGGTATGGCAATCAGCCCCAGCATTTT CACRLEAGYGNQPQHF
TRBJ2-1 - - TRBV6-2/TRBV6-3 TGTGCTAGCAGTTTAGCCCCTTACAATGGGCAGATCTTC CASSLAPYNGQIF